This T cell receptor (beta chain) was identified in a study of blood T cell repertoires in COVID-19. The wider study: Sources were T cells, B-cell-depleted T cells, or PBMCs; the material itself was cDNA or gDNA.

V was pared by 4 bases and J by 4 bases, with 16 bases between. The length of the CDR3 is 16 residues. CDR1 and CDR2 from the germline V gene are LGHNA and YNFKEQ. TCRdb's table, derived via immunoSEQ multiplex PCR, lists solely in-frame clones and lacks some. Of 490,000 or so clones in the sample, approximately 86% were seen once. Participants came from some 26 US areas, aged roughly 18 to 90 years. What the recovered Cohort 3 donors had was two negative PCRs, clearance, or symptom resolution. What was sequenced was PBMCs or T cells enriched from blood (not recorded which). The receptor was derived from a woman aged 55-75 years who had recovered from COVID-19. The chain links TRBV4-2 to TRBJ1-4; TRBD1 is a possible D gene (6 bases). CDR3 sequence: CASSLAGALSNEKLFF. CDR3 DNA sequence: TGTGCCAGCAGCCTAGCAGGGGCGCTTAGTAATGAAAAACTGTTTTTT.